A selection of T cell receptor beta chains follows, all from one sample in a study of CD8 T cells in ankylosing spondylitis. TCRdb re-analysed the 5' RACE reads in MiXCR, keeping a single row per CDR3 protein. The data show approximately 500,000 distinct CDR3 sequences, about an eighth seen once. Sequenced sample: blood, either unsorted or a sorted T cell fraction (not recorded which). These receptors were obtained from a male donor with ankylosing spondylitis. Both conserved end residues are part of each CDR3. Fields, in order: J gene, D gene, V gene, clone size, CDR3 DNA, CDR3 protein. D genes are given only for firm matches. A clone size is listed for some rows: how often the clone was seen (once, few, many), or a class if it is expanded.

>TRBJ2-1|TRBD2|TRBV4-1|-
TGCGCCAGCAGCCCGAGAAAACCGGGACTAGCCTCGCTGGTCTCCTACAATGAGCAGTTCTTC
CASSPRKPGLASLVSYNEQFF
>TRBJ2-5|TRBD2|TRBV4-1|-
TGCGCCAGCAGCTCCGAGCTCCGACTAGCGGGGGAGGAAGAGACCCAGTACTTC
CASSSELRLAGEEETQYF
>TRBJ2-3|TRBD2|TRBV6-1|many
TGTGCCAGCAGGCGGGAGGGATCCACAGATACGCAGTATTTT
CASRREGSTDTQYF
>TRBJ2-2|TRBD2|TRBV28|few
TGTGCCAGCCAACCCGGGGGGTTGGGCACCGGGGAGCTGTTTTTT
CASQPGGLGTGELFF
>TRBJ1-2|-|TRBV29-1|few
TGCAGCGATAACTCGGGGGATAACTATGGCTACACCTTC
CSDNSGDNYGYTF
>TRBJ2-3|TRBD1|TRBV11-2|-
TGTGCCAGCAGCTTTCGGGACAGGGGAGATACGCAGTATTTT
CASSFRDRGDTQYF
>TRBJ2-7|-|TRBV15|-
TGTGCCACCAGCAGGGAGAACTCCTACGAGCAGTACTTC
CATSRENSYEQYF
>TRBJ2-5|TRBD2|TRBV5-1|few
TGCGCCAGCAGCTTGAGCGGGAGGGGCAATTCGGAAGAGACCCAGTACTTC
CASSLSGRGNSEETQYF
>TRBJ1-2|-|TRBV5-1|few
TGCGCCAGCAGCCAAGGGGTGGGAGCTAACTATGGCTACACCTTC
CASSQGVGANYGYTF
>TRBJ2-1|-|TRBV7-2|-
TGTGCCAGCAGCTTAGTGACAGGTTTCTACAATGAGCAGTTCTTC
CASSLVTGFYNEQFF
>TRBJ1-1|TRBD1|TRBV28|-
TGTGCCAGCAGCTTAGGGGGCGGATGGGGGAACACTGAAGCTTTCTTT
CASSLGGGWGNTEAFF
>TRBJ2-5|-|TRBV2|-
TGTGCCAGCGTGCGGGACGCTCAAGAGACCCAGTACTTC
CASVRDAQETQYF
>TRBJ1-1|TRBD1|TRBV5-1|few
TGCGCCAGCAGGGGACAGGGGATTGAAGCTTTCTTT
CASRGQGIEAFF
>TRBJ1-3|TRBD1|TRBV4-2|few
TGTGCCAGCAGCCAAGCAGGGGGCGAAAACACCATATATTTT
CASSQAGGENTIYF
>TRBJ2-7|-|TRBV27|many
TGTGCCAGCAGTTTTAGGCGAAACCACGAGCAGTACTTC
CASSFRRNHEQYF
>TRBJ2-7|TRBD1|TRBV5-1|many
TGCGCCAGCAGCTCAAAGGTCCCGGGACAGGGAAGCTACGAGCAGTACTTC
CASSSKVPGQGSYEQYF
>TRBJ2-2|-|TRBV5-4|few
TGTGCCAGCAGCCCCGGGACTTCCCCCGGGGAGCTGTTTTTT
CASSPGTSPGELFF
>TRBJ1-2|-|TRBV3-1|-
TGTGCCAGCAGCCTGCTCGGGGCGGCTGTTCTTGGATATGGCTACACCTTC
CASSLLGAAVLGYGYTF
>TRBJ2-1|-|TRBV29-1|few
TGCAGCGTTGAAACAGTTAGCTCCTACAATGAGCAGTTCTTC
CSVETVSSYNEQFF
>TRBJ2-1|-|TRBV15|-
TGTGCCACTAGAGATCGCCGCGGACGCACCTCTTACAATGAGCAGTTCTTC
CATRDRRGRTSYNEQFF
>TRBJ2-3|TRBD2|TRBV11-2|-
TGTGCCAGCAGCTTGGAGGCCCTAGCGGGAGGGCCTCGCACAGATACGCAGTATTTT
CASSLEALAGGPRTDTQYF
>TRBJ2-2|-|TRBV5-1|-
TGCGCCAGCACCGAAACCCTCAGGGGCCCGGACACCGGGGAGCTGTTTTTT
CASTETLRGPDTGELFF
>TRBJ2-1|TRBD2|TRBV12-3/TRBV12-4|-
TGTGCCAGCAGTTTAGCTCCCGGACCTAGCGGCAATGAGCAGTTCTTC
CASSLAPGPSGNEQFF
>TRBJ2-6|-|TRBV20-1|-
TGCAGTGCGGGCCGCTCTGGGGCCAACGTCCTGACTTTC
CSAGRSGANVLTF
>TRBJ2-5|TRBD2|TRBV4-2|few
TGTGCCAGCAGCGCGGGACTAGCGGCCCCAGGAGAGACCCAGTACTTC
CASSAGLAAPGETQYF
>TRBJ2-1|TRBD1|TRBV28|few
TGTGCCAGCAGTTTAAAGACAGGGTACTACAATGAGCAGTTCTTC
CASSLKTGYYNEQFF
>TRBJ2-5|-|TRBV2|few
TGTGCCAGCAGTGAGCCCCGAGAAAGGGAGACCCAGTACTTC
CASSEPRERETQYF
>TRBJ2-2|-|TRBV9|-
TGTGCCAGCAGCGTAGTATCCCGGACTGGGGAGCTGTTTTTT
CASSVVSRTGELFF
>TRBJ2-5|TRBD1|TRBV7-9|-
TGTGCCAGCAGCTGGGACAGGGGGGAAGAGACCCAGTACTTC
CASSWDRGEETQYF
>TRBJ2-2|-|TRBV5-1|-
TGCGCCAGCAGCTTGGGCCCCCTTGGGTCGAACACCGGGGAGCTGTTTTTT
CASSLGPLGSNTGELFF
>TRBJ2-3|TRBD2|TRBV5-6|-
TGTGCCAGCAGCCTGGAGACTAGCGGGGGAACGGCAGATACGCAGTATTTT
CASSLETSGGTADTQYF
>TRBJ2-1|TRBD2|TRBV11-3|few
TGTGCCAGCAGCTTCAGACTAGCGGGCAATGAGCAGTTCTTC
CASSFRLAGNEQFF
>TRBJ1-3|-|TRBV27|-
TGTGCCAGCTCTCCCCTCGGGACCTCTCGTGGAAACACCATATATTTT
CASSPLGTSRGNTIYF
>TRBJ1-2|TRBD1|TRBV28|few
TGTGCCAGCAGAGGACAGGGATTCTATCATGGCTACACCTTC
CASRGQGFYHGYTF
>TRBJ1-3|-|TRBV3-1|-
TGTGCCAGCAGCCAAAGTCCTCGGGTAAACACCATATATTTT
CASSQSPRVNTIYF
>TRBJ2-4|-|TRBV29-1|few
TGCAGCGCCCGGGGGAGATTAGCCAAAAACATTCAGTACTTC
CSARGRLAKNIQYF
>TRBJ1-3|-|TRBV6-1|few
TGTGCCAGCAGTGAAGGGGTCCCCACTGGAAACACCATATATTTT
CASSEGVPTGNTIYF
>TRBJ1-2|-|TRBV28|few
TGTGCCAGCAGCTCCCCGACAGGAGCCTATGGCTACACCTTC
CASSSPTGAYGYTF
>TRBJ2-7|-|TRBV12-3/TRBV12-4|few
TGTGCCAGCAGCCACGGACAGAACTACGAGCAGTACTTC
CASSHGQNYEQYF
>TRBJ2-5|TRBD2|TRBV7-8|few
TGTGCCAGCAGCCCCCGACTAGCGGGGAAAGAGACCCAGTACTTC
CASSPRLAGKETQYF
>TRBJ2-3|TRBD2|TRBV5-1|-
TGCGCCAGCAGCCAAACTAGCGGGTTCGCAGATACGCAGTATTTT
CASSQTSGFADTQYF
>TRBJ1-6|TRBD1|TRBV20-1|few
TGCAGTGCTCAGAGGGAGGGGGCGAATTCACCCCTCCACTTT
CSAQREGANSPLHF
>TRBJ2-1|-|TRBV20-1|few
TGCAGTGCCCCCTGGCGGACCTACAATGAGCAGTTCTTC
CSAPWRTYNEQFF